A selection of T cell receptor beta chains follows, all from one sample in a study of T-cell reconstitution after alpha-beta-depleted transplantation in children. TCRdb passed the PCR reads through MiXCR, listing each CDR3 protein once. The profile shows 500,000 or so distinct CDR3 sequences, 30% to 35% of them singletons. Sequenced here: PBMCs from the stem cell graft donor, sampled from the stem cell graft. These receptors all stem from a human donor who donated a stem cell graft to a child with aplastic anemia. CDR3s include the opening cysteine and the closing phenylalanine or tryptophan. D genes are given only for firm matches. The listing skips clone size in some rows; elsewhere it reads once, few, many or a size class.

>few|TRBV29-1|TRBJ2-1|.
CSAHLGWDEQFF
TGCAGCGCTCACCTAGGATGGGATGAGCAGTTCTTC
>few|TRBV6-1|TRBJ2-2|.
CASSQHLIAPDINTGELFF
TGTGCCAGCAGTCAACACCTAATAGCTCCCGATATCAACACCGGGGAGCTGTTTTTT
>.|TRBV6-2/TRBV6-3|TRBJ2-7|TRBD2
CASSAAGLAGRYEQYF
TGTGCCAGCAGCGCGGCGGGACTAGCGGGAAGGTACGAGCAGTACTTC
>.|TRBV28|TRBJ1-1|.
CASSLFIGGDATANTEAFF
TGTGCCAGCAGTTTATTTATCGGAGGGGACGCCACGGCAAACACTGAAGCTTTCTTT
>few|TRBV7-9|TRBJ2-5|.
CASSSVGVQETQYF
TGTGCCAGCAGCTCAGTGGGGGTCCAAGAGACCCAGTACTTC
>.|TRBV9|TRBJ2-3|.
CASSEQGGGTDTQYF
TGTGCCAGCAGCGAACAAGGGGGAGGTACAGATACGCAGTATTTT
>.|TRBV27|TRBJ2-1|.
CASSFYRDNEQFF
TGTGCCAGCAGTTTTTACAGGGACAATGAGCAGTTCTTC
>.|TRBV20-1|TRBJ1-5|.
CSAREIKSQPQHF
TGCAGTGCTAGAGAAATCAAAAGTCAGCCCCAGCATTTT
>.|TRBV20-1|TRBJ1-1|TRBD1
CSARGQREAFF
TGCAGTGCTAGGGGACAGCGTGAAGCTTTCTTT
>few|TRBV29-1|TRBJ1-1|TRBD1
CSVGTGQGGIAFF
TGCAGCGTTGGGACCGGACAGGGGGGGATTGCTTTCTTT
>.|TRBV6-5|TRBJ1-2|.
CASRSDSYGYTF
TGTGCCAGCAGATCGGACAGCTATGGCTACACCTTC
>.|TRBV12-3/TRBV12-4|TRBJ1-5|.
CASSLGPSTNQPQHF
TGTGCCAGCAGTTTAGGGCCCAGCACGAATCAGCCCCAGCATTTT
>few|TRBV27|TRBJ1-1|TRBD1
CASFKAGTVNTEAFF
TGTGCCAGCTTTAAAGCCGGGACAGTGAACACTGAAGCTTTCTTT
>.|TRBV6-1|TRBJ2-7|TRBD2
CASSPLTSGSYEQYF
TGTGCCAGCAGTCCCCTGACTAGCGGGAGTTACGAGCAGTACTTC
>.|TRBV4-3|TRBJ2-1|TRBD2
CASSQDPGASGDNEQFF
TGCGCCAGCAGCCAAGATCCTGGGGCTAGCGGAGACAATGAGCAGTTCTTC
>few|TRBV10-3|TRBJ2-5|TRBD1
CAISSPGTGKETQYF
TGTGCCATCAGTAGCCCCGGGACAGGAAAAGAGACCCAGTACTTC
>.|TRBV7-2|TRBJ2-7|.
CASSLTVKSSYEQYF
TGTGCCAGCAGCTTAACCGTAAAGAGCTCCTACGAGCAGTACTTC
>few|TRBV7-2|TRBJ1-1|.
CASSLGTSVTEAFF
TGTGCCAGCAGCTTAGGGACCTCCGTCACTGAAGCTTTCTTT
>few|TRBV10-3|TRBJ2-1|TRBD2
CAISPGLAGGGDEQFF
TGTGCCATCAGCCCCGGTTTAGCGGGAGGTGGAGATGAGCAGTTCTTC
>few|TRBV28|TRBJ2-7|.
CASRSGSSEQYF
TGTGCCAGCAGATCTGGGTCTAGCGAGCAGTACTTC
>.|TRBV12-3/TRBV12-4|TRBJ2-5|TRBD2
CASSPSGRARETQYF
TGTGCCAGCAGCCCTAGCGGGAGGGCCAGGGAGACCCAGTACTTC
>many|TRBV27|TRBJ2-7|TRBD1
CASSPGQGFYEQYF
TGTGCCAGCAGTCCGGGACAGGGGTTCTACGAGCAGTACTTC
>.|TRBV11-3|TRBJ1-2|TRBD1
CASSPGTGRAYGYTF
TGTGCCAGCAGCCCCGGGACAGGAAGGGCCTATGGCTACACCTTC
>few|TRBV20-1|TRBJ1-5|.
CSAQENQPQHF
TGCAGTGCTCAGGAAAATCAGCCCCAGCATTTT
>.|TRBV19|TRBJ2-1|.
CASGPFLQQFF
TGTGCCAGTGGACCGTTCTTACAGCAGTTCTTC
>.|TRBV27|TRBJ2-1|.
CASSQRTSHYLSSYNEQFF
TGTGCCAGCAGTCAAAGGACTTCTCACTACTTAAGCTCCTACAATGAGCAGTTCTTC
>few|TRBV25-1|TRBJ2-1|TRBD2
CASGGGSYNEQFF
TGTGCCAGCGGGGGGGGATCCTACAATGAGCAGTTCTTC
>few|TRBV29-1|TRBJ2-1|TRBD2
CSVEERGSSYNEQFF
TGCAGCGTTGAAGAGCGGGGGAGCTCCTACAATGAGCAGTTCTTC
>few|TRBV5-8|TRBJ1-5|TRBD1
CASSLAGRGPAMQHF
TGTGCCAGCAGCTTGGCCGGGAGGGGGCCAGCCATGCAGCATTTT
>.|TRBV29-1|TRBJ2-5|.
CSVETETQYF
TGCAGCGTTGAAACAGAGACCCAGTACTTC
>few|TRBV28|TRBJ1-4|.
CASSFTRNEKLFF
TGTGCCAGCAGCTTTACCCGAAATGAAAAACTGTTTTTT
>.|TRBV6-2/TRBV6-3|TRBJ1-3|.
CASSSRGQTASGNTIYF
TGTGCCAGCAGTTCCCGCGGACAGACGGCCTCTGGAAACACCATATATTTT
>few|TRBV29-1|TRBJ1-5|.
CSVQGSPNQPQHF
TGCAGCGTTCAGGGGTCCCCCAATCAGCCCCAGCATTTT
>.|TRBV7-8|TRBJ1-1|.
CASSLRREGNTEAFF
TGTGCCAGCAGCCTAAGGCGGGAGGGAAACACTGAAGCTTTCTTT
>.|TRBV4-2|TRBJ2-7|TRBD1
CASSQDSSTGTVAHEQYF
TGTGCCAGCAGCCAAGATTCCAGCACCGGGACAGTGGCCCACGAGCAGTACTTC
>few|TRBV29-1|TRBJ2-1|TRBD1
CSVDGQGRVDEQFF
TGCAGCGTCGACGGACAGGGGAGGGTCGATGAGCAGTTCTTC
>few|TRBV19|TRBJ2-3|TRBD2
CATTRTSALDTQYF
TGTGCCACCACTAGGACTAGCGCCCTAGATACGCAGTATTTT
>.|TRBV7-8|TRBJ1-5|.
CASSLETDSNQPQHF
TGTGCCAGCAGCTTAGAGACGGATAGCAATCAGCCCCAGCATTTT
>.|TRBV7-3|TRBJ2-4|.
CASSSDRIVKNIQYF
TGTGCCAGCAGCTCAGACAGGATTGTCAAAAACATTCAGTACTTC
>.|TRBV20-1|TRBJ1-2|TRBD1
CSAIGQGGRNYGYTF
TGCAGTGCCATCGGACAGGGGGGAAGGAACTATGGCTACACCTTC
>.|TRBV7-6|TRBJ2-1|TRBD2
CASSLGGGPYNEQFF
TGTGCCAGCAGCTTGGGGGGGGGACCATACAATGAGCAGTTCTTC
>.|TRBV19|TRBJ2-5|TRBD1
CASSLYRGHQETQYF
TGTGCCAGTAGTTTATACAGGGGGCACCAAGAGACCCAGTACTTC
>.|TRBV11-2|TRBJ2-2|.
CASTGQRVAVGLFF
TGTGCCAGCACCGGACAGAGGGTGGCCGTTGGGCTGTTTTTT
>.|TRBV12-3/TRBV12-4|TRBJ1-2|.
CASSPSLWNYGYTF
TGTGCCAGCAGTCCCTCCTTGTGGAACTATGGCTACACCTTC
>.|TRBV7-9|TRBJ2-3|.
CASSSSGTDTQYF
TGTGCCAGCAGCTCCTCGGGCACAGATACGCAGTATTTT
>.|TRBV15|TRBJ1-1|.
CATSLARQGDTEAFF
TGTGCCACCAGCTTAGCCCGGCAGGGAGACACTGAAGCTTTCTTT
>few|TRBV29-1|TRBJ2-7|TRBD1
CSVEDPGQGTAYEQYF
TGCAGCGTTGAAGATCCGGGACAGGGGACTGCCTACGAGCAGTACTTC
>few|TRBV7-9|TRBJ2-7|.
CASSRGTSTYEQYF
TGTGCCAGCAGTCGTGGGACATCGACCTACGAGCAGTACTTC
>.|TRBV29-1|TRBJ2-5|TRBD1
CSVRTGATTQWRYF
TGCAGCGTCCGGACAGGGGCAACAACGCAGTGGCGGTACTTC